The clone carrying this TCR beta chain was recorded a few times. In germline, CDR1 is MNHNY, CDR2 SVGAGI (reference sequence). V lost 6 bases and J 1 base, leaving 9 bases between the germline ends. This CDR3 region has 14 residues. The data were taken from a study of neurological immune-mediated disorders. The team produced cDNA through 5'RACE using 10-nucleotide random UMIs. TCRdb re-called the 5' RACE reads with MiXCR, one entry per CDR3 protein. The sample lists roughly 70,000 distinct CDR3 sequences, under 5.5% occurring once. The chain couples TRBV6-6 to TRBJ2-2; D call uncertain. The sequencing sample was made of PBMCs. The clonotype originates from a woman aged 70-85 years with multiple sclerosis. The CDR3 nucleotides read TGTGCCAGCAGGCAGGAGCTGAACACCGGGGAGCTGTTTTTT. It encodes CASRQELNTGELFF.